Listed below are T cell receptor beta chains from one sample, sequenced in a study of T-cell memory formation after mild COVID-19. TCRdb called the 5' RACE reads again in MiXCR, with one record for every CDR3 protein. The profile shows some 440,000 distinct CDR3 sequences, roughly 23% of them singletons. Sequences were obtained from PBMCs or a T cell subset sorted from them (not recorded which). The source of these receptors is an adult woman who had mild COVID-19 (a few samples of this study predate the infection). Cell type and time point are not known. The CDR3 runs from the conserved cysteine through the conserved F or W.

j_gene,v_gene,CDR3aa
TRBJ2-7,TRBV3-1,CASSQFSVGYEQYF
TRBJ1-1,TRBV20-1,CSARQGLRGDFTEAFF
TRBJ2-1,TRBV6-2/TRBV6-3,CASRRSGNQNNEQFF
TRBJ2-1,TRBV5-1,CASSLASGRRNEQFF
TRBJ2-6,TRBV5-1,CASSLSPFSGANVLTF
TRBJ2-1,TRBV4-1,CASSHYRGPYNEQFF
TRBJ1-1,TRBV5-5,CASSLELFSTEAFF
TRBJ2-1,TRBV12-3/TRBV12-4,CASSLTSGSLSEQFF
TRBJ2-1,TRBV27,CASSPQRGSYNEQFF
TRBJ1-1,TRBV2,CASGLANTEAFF
TRBJ1-2,TRBV5-1,CASSPQPSGGDGYTF
TRBJ1-5,TRBV12-3/TRBV12-4,CASSLVWLGGPGSFGNQPQHF
TRBJ2-7,TRBV7-6,CASSLEETYEQYF
TRBJ1-1,TRBV20-1,CSARDLVRQIDTEAFF
TRBJ1-1,TRBV11-2,CASSLLPKKGGTEAFF
TRBJ2-5,TRBV3-1,CASSRGGGQETQYF
TRBJ2-1,TRBV11-2,CASSPLSSTAPPVF
TRBJ2-7,TRBV5-6,CASSFGVKSSYEQYF
TRBJ1-1,TRBV10-3,CAISGQSNTEAFF
TRBJ2-7,TRBV6-6,CASLTAFPSYEQYF
TRBJ2-5,TRBV5-6,CASSSLPRGSETQYF
TRBJ2-6,TRBV5-1,CASSTTGVGANVLTF
TRBJ2-2,TRBV2,CATQAILAGAGELFF
TRBJ2-1,TRBV15,CATSRDRVENNEQFF
TRBJ1-2,TRBV9,CASSAGLGGYTF
TRBJ2-1,TRBV12-3/TRBV12-4,CASSLRGLADNEQFF